This entry is about one T cell receptor (beta chain). This entry is derived from a study of blood T cells in healthy people across ages. The germline gives CDR1 MNHEY, CDR2 SVGAGI. Trimming stripped 6 bases from V and 0 bases from J, with 13 bases between. CDR3 length: 15 residues. It was with a sample-barcoded 5' primer and a J-beta primer mix that a second PCR of about 7 to 12 cycles was run. TCRdb re-derived calls from the 5' RACE reads in MiXCR, one entry per CDR3 protein. The table includes about 1,400,000 distinct CDR3 sequences, 59% detected once. The TCR comes from a man between 18 and 35 years old in good health. The V and J genes are TRBV6-5 and TRBJ2-3; D assignment may be TRBD1 or TRBD2 (6 bases each). The sample was blood. CDR3 sequence (DNA): TGTGCCAGCAGCAAGGGGGGCTTAAGCACAGATACGCAGTATTTT. Residues: CASSKGGLSTDTQYF.